This T cell receptor (beta chain) was profiled in a study of PD-1 blockade in mismatch repair-deficient tumors. Losses at the gene ends were 1 base for V and 0 bases for J; bases not matched to a gene: 11. The CDR3 totals 18 residues. Germline V gives CDR1 SGHRS, CDR2 YFSETQ. Method: immunoSEQ multiplex PCR; TCRdb's copy keeps in-frame clones and lacks some. Of some 110,000 clones listed, around 80% are singletons. The genes are TRBV5-1 and TRBJ1-1; 8 nucleotides agree with TRBD1. The material was peripheral blood, obtained roughly 60 weeks after starting pembrolizumab. This TCR was recovered from an adult with mismatch repair-deficient cancer. The CDR3: CASSLPGGAVGMNTEAFF. CDR3 nucleotide sequence: TGCGCCAGCAGCTTGCCAGGGGGCGCAGTTGGCATGAACACTGAAGCTTTCTTT.